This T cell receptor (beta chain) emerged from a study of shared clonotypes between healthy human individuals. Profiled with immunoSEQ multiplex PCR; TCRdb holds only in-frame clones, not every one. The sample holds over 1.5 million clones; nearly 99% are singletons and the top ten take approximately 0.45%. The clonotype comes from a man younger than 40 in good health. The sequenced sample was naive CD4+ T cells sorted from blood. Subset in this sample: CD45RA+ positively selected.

The CDR3 sequence is CASSLGVHEQYF. The CDR3 DNA reads as TGTGCCAGCAGCTTGGGGGTCCACGAGCAGTACTTC. V gene TRBV5-5 combines with J gene TRBJ2-7; D ambiguous. CDR3 length: 12 residues. The V gene lost 0 bases and the J gene lost 5 bases, with 6 bases spanning the gap. Germline V lookup: CDR1 SGHKS, CDR2 YYEKEE (reference sequence).